The clone carrying this TCR beta chain was seen a few times. Antigen specificity is unknown. The entry originates in a study of blood T cells in healthy people across ages. Broader study findings: Higher diversity and more naive CD4+ cells were features of long-lived donors, compared to aged donors.

CDR1 is SQVTM and CDR2 is ANQGSEA in the germline V gene. V was pared by 7 bases and J by 4 bases, with 6 bases between. The CDR3 consists of 10 residues. Extracted total RNA amounted to at least 5.5 micrograms for each sample. The second PCR ran about 6 to 12 cycles with a sample-barcoded 5' primer and J-beta primers. CDR3-containing paired-end reads numbered at least 2.5 million in each sample. TCRdb called the 5' RACE reads again in MiXCR, with one record for every CDR3 protein. The sample comprises fewer than 1.5 million distinct CDR3 sequences, 42% of which are singletons, and 7% to 9% rests with the top ten.

The sequence was collected from a woman under 30 in good health. Sequencing was carried out using blood. The chain has TRBV29-1 and TRBJ2-3; D gene unclear. The CDR3 loop is CSAQADTQYF. The CDR3 coding sequence is TGCAGCGCTCAGGCAGATACGCAGTATTTT.